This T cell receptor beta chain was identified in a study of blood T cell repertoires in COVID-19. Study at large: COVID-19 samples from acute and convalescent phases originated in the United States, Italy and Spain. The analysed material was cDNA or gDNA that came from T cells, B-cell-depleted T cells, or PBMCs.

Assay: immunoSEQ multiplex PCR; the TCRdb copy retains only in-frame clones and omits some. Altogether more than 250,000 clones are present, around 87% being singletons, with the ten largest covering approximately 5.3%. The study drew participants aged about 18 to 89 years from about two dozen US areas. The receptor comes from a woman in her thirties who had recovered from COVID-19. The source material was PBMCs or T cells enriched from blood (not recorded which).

The CDR3 DNA is TGTGCCAGCAGCTGGCAGGGGACACCTAACTATGGCTACACCTTC. Its translation: CASSWQGTPNYGYTF. This chain uses TRBV28 with TRBJ1-2, with D maybe TRBD1 (6 bases). Germline CDR1 is MDHEN and CDR2 is SYDVKM. This CDR3 has 15 amino acids. V was cut by 6 bases and J by 0 bases, with 14 bases left in between.